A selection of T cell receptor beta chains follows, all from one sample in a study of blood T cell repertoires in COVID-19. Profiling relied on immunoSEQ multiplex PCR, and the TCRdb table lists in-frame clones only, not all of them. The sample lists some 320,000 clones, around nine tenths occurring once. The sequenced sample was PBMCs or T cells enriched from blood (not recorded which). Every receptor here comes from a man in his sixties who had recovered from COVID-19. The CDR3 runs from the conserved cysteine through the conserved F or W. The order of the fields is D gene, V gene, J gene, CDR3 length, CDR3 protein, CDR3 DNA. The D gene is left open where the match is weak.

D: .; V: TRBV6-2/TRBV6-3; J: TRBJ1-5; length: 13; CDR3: CASSYTGRQPQHF; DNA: TGTGCCAGCAGTTATACAGGAAGGCAGCCCCAGCATTTT
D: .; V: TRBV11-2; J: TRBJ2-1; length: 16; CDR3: CASSSAGALPYNEQFF; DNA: TGTGCCAGCAGCTCTGCGGGGGCCTTGCCCTACAATGAGCAGTTCTTC
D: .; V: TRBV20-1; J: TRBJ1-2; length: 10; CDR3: CSARTNGYTF; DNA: TGCAGTGCTAGAACAAATGGCTACACCTTC
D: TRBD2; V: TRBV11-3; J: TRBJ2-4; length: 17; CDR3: CASSFLAGGTSEYIQYF; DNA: TGTGCCAGCAGCTTCTTAGCGGGAGGCACTAGCGAATACATTCAGTACTTC
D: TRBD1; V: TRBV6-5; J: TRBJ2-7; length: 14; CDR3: CASRTGQGRYEQYF; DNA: TGTGCCAGCAGAACAGGACAGGGACGATACGAGCAGTACTTC
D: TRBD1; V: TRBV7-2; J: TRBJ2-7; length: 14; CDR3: CASSPRDSSYEQYF; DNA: TGTGCCAGCAGCCCGAGGGACAGCTCCTACGAGCAGTACTTC
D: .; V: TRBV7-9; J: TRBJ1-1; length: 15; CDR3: CASRPTPGHQTEAFF; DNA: TGTGCCAGCAGACCTACGCCGGGACACCAAACTGAAGCTTTCTTT
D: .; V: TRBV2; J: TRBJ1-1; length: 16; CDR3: CASRGRADTLNTEAFF; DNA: TGTGCCAGCAGGGGGAGGGCTGACACCCTGAACACTGAAGCTTTCTTT
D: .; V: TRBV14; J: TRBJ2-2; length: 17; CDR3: CASSQKRFGGNTGELFF; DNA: TGTGCCAGCAGCCAGAAAAGATTCGGGGGAAACACCGGGGAGCTGTTTTTT
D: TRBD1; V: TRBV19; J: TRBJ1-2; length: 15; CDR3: CASSTRQGVYYGYTF; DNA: TGTGCCAGTAGTACCCGACAGGGAGTCTACTATGGCTACACCTTC
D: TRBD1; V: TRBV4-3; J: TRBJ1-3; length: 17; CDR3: CASSQALTGTPGNTIYF; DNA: TGCGCCAGCAGCCAAGCCCTGACAGGGACCCCTGGAAACACCATATATTTT
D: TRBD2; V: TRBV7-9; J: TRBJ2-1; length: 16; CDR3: CASTLASWTSNNEQFF; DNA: TGTGCCAGCACCTTAGCTTCTTGGACTAGTAACAATGAGCAGTTCTTC